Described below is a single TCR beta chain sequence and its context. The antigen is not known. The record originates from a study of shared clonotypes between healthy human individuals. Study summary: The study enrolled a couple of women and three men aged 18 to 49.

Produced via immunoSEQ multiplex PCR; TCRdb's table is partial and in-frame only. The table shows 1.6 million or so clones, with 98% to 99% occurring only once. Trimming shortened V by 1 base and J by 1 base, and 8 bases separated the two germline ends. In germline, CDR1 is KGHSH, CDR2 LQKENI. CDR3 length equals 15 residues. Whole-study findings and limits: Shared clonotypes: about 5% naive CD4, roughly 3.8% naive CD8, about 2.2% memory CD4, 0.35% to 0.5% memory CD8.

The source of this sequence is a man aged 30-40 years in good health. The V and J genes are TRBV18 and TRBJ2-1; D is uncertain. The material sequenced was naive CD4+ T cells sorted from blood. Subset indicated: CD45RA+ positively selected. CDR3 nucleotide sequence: TGTGCCAGCTCACCACAATTTAATTCCTACAATGAGCAGTTCTTC. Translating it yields CASSPQFNSYNEQFF. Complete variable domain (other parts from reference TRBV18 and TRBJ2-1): NAGVMQNPRHLVRRRGQEARLRCSPMKGHSHVYWYRQLPEEGLKFMVYLQKENIIDESGMPKERFSAEFPKEGPSILRIQQVVRGDSAAYFCASSPQFNSYNEQFFGPGTRLTVL.